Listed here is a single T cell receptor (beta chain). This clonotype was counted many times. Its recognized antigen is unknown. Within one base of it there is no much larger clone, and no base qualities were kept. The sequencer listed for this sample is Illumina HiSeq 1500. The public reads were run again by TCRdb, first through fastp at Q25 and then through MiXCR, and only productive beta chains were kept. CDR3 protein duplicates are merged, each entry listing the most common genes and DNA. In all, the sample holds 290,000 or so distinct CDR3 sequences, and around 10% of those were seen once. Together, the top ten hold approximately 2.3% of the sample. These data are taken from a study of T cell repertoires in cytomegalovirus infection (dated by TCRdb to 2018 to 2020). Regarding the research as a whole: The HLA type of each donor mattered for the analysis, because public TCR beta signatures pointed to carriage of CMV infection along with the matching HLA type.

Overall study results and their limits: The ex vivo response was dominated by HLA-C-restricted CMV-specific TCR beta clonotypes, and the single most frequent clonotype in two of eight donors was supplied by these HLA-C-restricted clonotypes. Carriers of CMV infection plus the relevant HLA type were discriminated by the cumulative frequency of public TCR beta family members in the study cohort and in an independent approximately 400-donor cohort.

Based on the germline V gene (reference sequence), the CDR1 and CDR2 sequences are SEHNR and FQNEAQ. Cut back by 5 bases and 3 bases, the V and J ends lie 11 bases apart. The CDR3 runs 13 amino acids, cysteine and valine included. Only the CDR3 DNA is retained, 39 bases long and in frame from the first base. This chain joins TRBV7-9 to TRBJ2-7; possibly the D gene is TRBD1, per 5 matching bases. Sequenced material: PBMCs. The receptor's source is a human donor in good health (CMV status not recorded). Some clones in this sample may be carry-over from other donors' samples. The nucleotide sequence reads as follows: TGTGCCAGCAGCCCAGGGCCAAACTACGAGCAGTACGTC. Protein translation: CASSPGPNYEQYV.